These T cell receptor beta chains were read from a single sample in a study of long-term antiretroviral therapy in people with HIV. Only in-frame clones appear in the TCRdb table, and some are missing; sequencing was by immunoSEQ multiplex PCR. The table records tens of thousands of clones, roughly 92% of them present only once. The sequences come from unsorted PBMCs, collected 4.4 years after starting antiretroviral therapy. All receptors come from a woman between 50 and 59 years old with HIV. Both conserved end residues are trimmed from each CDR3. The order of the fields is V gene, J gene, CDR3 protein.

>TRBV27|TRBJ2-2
ASSRIVGLNTGELF
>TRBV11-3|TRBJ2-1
ASSAGGNEQF
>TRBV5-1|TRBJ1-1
ASSLASGYMNTEAF
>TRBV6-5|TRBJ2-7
ASSYRS
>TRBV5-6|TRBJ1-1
ASSGLQGKNTEAF
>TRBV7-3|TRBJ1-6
ASSTGGRGDSPLH
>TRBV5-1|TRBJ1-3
ASSGDGSGNTIY
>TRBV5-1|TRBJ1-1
ASSLETGMNTEAF
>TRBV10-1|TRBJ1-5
ASSDPRQGASNQPQH
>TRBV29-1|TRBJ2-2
SVGRLGGASGELF
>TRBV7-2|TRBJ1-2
ASSLDGNYGYT
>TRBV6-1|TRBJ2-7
ASSEFFPDSSYEQY
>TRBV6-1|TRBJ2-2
ASRWGRDTGELF
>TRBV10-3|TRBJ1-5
AISPASNQPQH
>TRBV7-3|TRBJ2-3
ASSIGQGQVPDTQY
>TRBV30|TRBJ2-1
AWSGQEYINEQF
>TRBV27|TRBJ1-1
ASSPYPGHPEAF
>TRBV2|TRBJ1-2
ASSQGRANYGYT
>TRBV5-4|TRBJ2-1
ASRWGTVAYNEQF
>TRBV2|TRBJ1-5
ASSRLSNQPQH
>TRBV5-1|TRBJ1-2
ASSLTGVDYGYT
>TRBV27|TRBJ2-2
ASSYRGPGELF
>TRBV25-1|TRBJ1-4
ASSELGGGNEKLF
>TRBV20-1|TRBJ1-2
SANSGYGYT
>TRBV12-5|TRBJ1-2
ASGFPGRDYGYT
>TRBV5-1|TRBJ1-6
ASSFGRTGVSVGNSPLH
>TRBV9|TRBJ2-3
ASNPSDSPWRGQY